A selection of T cell receptor beta chains follows, all from one sample in a study of vaccination and CD4 T cells after COVID-19. For these TCRs, the target antigens are not known. One entry per CDR3 protein results from TCRdb running MiXCR on the PCR reads. Of about 20,000 distinct CDR3 sequences listed, 48% are singletons. Specimen: CD4+ T cells from blood, cultured in vitro. The source is a human donor who had recovered from COVID-19. Each CDR3 is given without its conserved first and last residue. A D gene is named only where the DNA matches it firmly.

d_gene	j_gene	v_gene	CDR3aa
.	TRBJ1-1	TRBV5-1	ASSLEALLNTEAF
.	TRBJ1-1	TRBV20-1	SAHAQGSTEAF
.	TRBJ1-2	TRBV12-3/TRBV12-4	ATRPGPDYGYT
.	TRBJ1-2	TRBV5-1	ASSLEGFGYT
.	TRBJ2-7	TRBV24-1	ATSDTRAGSYEQY
.	TRBJ1-1	TRBV20-1	SAARRQGLGAF
TRBD1	TRBJ1-1	TRBV20-1	SAGTGRDGLEAF
.	TRBJ1-5	TRBV19	ASSTLRDASGSNQPQH
.	TRBJ2-3	TRBV5-8	ASSLTSTDTQY
.	TRBJ1-6	TRBV12-3/TRBV12-4	ASSLVTGPNSPLH
.	TRBJ2-3	TRBV6-1	ASSTTADTQY
.	TRBJ2-5	TRBV5-5	ASSLYRGLSQETQY
.	TRBJ2-2	TRBV15	ATSRDGTNTGELF
.	TRBJ2-7	TRBV18	ASSPSQEVEQY
TRBD1	TRBJ2-2	TRBV20-1	SARFYRGRGTGELF
TRBD1	TRBJ1-2	TRBV10-2	ASIPRTGSYGYT
TRBD1	TRBJ2-2	TRBV24-1	ATSATGTGTGELF
.	TRBJ2-2	TRBV6-1	ASRIKGTAFANTGELF
TRBD1	TRBJ1-3	TRBV5-1	ASSGTTGNTIY
.	TRBJ1-5	TRBV19	ASRFRENSNQPQH
.	TRBJ1-2	TRBV11-2	ASSLQGTHYGYT
TRBD1	TRBJ2-7	TRBV5-1	ASSPGSRTGGYEQY
.	TRBJ2-3	TRBV20-1	SAIGGEATDTQY
.	TRBJ2-5	TRBV6-1	ASSEAHASGPNQETQY
.	TRBJ2-1	TRBV12-3/TRBV12-4	ASSSYEQF
.	TRBJ1-5	TRBV9	ASSVEGGNQPQH
.	TRBJ2-7	TRBV20-1	SANRGGLPSYEQY